This TCR beta chain was captured by sequencing in a study of cytomegalovirus exposure and HLA in healthy donors. The PCR had 60 Vbeta and 13 Jbeta primers. This table comes from immunoSEQ multiplex PCR, and its TCRdb copy is limited to in-frame clones, with some not included. Here the sample spans fewer than 200,000 clones, over 65% being singletons. Germline loops: CDR1 SGHDT, CDR2 YYEEEE. V was shortened by 2 bases and J by 4 bases, with 7 bases between the two germline ends. This CDR3 has 13 amino acids. The V gene is TRBV5-6, the J gene TRBJ1-5, with D unclear. The sample consisted of PBMCs. The TCR originated in a female donor in good health and CMV-seronegative. The CDR3, as DNA: TGTGCCAGCAGCTTCAGCGGTAATCAGCCCCAGCATTTT. Residues: CASSFSGNQPQHF.